This T cell receptor beta chain was retrieved from a study of chemoradiotherapy in HPV16-positive cancers. Overall study findings and caveats: During treatment, candidate HPV-specific clones and E7-related motifs expanded in tumor.

Clones were read by immunoSEQ multiplex PCR, and TCRdb kept only the in-frame ones, dropping some. Of a few thousand clones listed, about 88% were seen once; the top ten hold approximately 18%. Regarding this clone: Antigen specificity is unknown.

Germline-derived CDR1 and CDR2 are LGHNA and YSLEER. The CDR3 is made up of 15 amino acids. With V trimmed by 3 bases and J by 6 bases, 5 bases remained unmatched. The J gene is TRBJ2-2, the V gene TRBV4-3; 9 positions match TRBD1. Specimen: tumor tissue, collected from a patient who underwent chemoradiotherapy. This clonotype originated in a human donor with HPV-associated anogenital cancer. CDR3 in amino acids: CASSHGDRAAGELFF. Here the CDR3 DNA reads TGCGCCAGCAGCCATGGGGACAGGGCGGCCGGGGAGCTGTTTTTT.